Presented here are 19 T cell receptor beta chains from one specimen sequenced in a study of blood T cell repertoires in COVID-19. TCRdb's copy holds only in-frame clones and misses some; the assay was immunoSEQ multiplex PCR. The sample contains more than 450,000 clones, roughly 87% of which appear only once. Sequences were obtained from PBMCs or T cells enriched from blood (not recorded which). These receptors came from a woman in her late teens or twenties who had recovered from COVID-19.

The chain links TRBV6-5 to TRBJ2-1, with 10 bases that match TRBD2. Germline-derived CDR1 and CDR2 are MNHEY and SVGAGI. Trimming cost V 8 bases and J 11 bases; bases outside gene matches: 3. The CDR3 is made up of 11 amino acids. The CDR3: CASGTSVKQFF. CDR3 nucleotides: TGTGCCAGCGGGACTAGCGTGAAGCAGTTCTTC.

This clone was recorded once. The chain recombines TRBV5-6 with TRBJ2-3, with D perhaps TRBD1 (6 bases). Germline values: CDR1 SGHDT, CDR2 YYEEEE. Trimming cost V 3 bases and J 6 bases, with 17 bases left between them. The CDR3 consists of 15 residues. The CDR3 DNA is TGTGCCAGCAGCTCCCTGGACAGTCTGGGGGATACGCAGTATTTT. Translation gives CASSSLDSLGDTQYF.

The chain carries TRBV11-2 and TRBJ1-4; 9 nucleotides align to TRBD1. CDR3 length equals 18 residues. V shed 3 bases and J 8 bases; nucleotides not matched to a gene: 16. The V gene's germline CDR1 is SGHAT and CDR2 FQNNGV. DNA of the CDR3: TGTGCCAGCAGCTTGGGGACAGGGTACACTGCGGGTTGGGAAAAACTGTTTTTT. This codes for CASSLGTGYTAGWEKLFF.

The chain recombines TRBV12-3 or TRBV12-4 with TRBJ2-7; a possible D gene is TRBD1 (6 bases). V lost 5 bases and J lost 1, with 9 bases in between. This CDR3 is 13 amino acids long. CDR3 coding DNA: TGTGCCAGCAGTACGGACAGTTCCTACGAGCAGTACTTC. Translated: CASSTDSSYEQYF.

This chain connects TRBV10-1 to TRBJ2-5; 8 bases line up with TRBD2. This CDR3 contains 16 residues. The V gene end was trimmed by 4 bases and the J gene end by 4 bases; junction bases not matched to a gene: 11. Germline CDR1 reads WNHNN; CDR2 reads SYGVQD (reference sequence). CDR3 residues: CASSVSRAGVGETQYF. CDR3 nucleotide sequence: TGCGCCAGCAGTGTAAGCCGAGCGGGGGTCGGAGAGACCCAGTACTTC.

This CDR3 reads CASGDRTENYGYTF. CDR3 nucleotide sequence: TGTGCCAGCGGGGACAGGACAGAGAACTATGGCTACACCTTC. The rearrangement joins TRBV2 to TRBJ1-2, with 8 bases that match TRBD1. V shed 8 bases and J 2 bases; nucleotides not matched to a gene: 7. Germline V CDR1 and CDR2: SNHLY, FYNNEI. The CDR3 spans 14 residues.

The rearrangement joins TRBV5-5 to TRBJ1-2; 9 nucleotides match TRBD1. The CDR3 contains 15 residues. CDR1 and CDR2 from the germline V gene are SGHKS and YYEKEE (reference sequence). V was clipped by 2 bases and J by 8 bases; unmatched bases: 10. The DNA for the CDR3 is TGTGCCAGCAGCTTCGTGGGACAGGGACGAGAGGGCTACACCTTC. This encodes CASSFVGQGREGYTF.

This chain connects TRBV6-5 to TRBJ1-5; perhaps TRBD1 as D (5 bases). The CDR3 loop spans 15 amino acids. The V end lost 7 bases, the J end lost 0 bases, and 13 bases lay between the germline ends. Per the germline V gene, CDR1 is MNHEY and CDR2 is SVGAGI. The CDR3 spells CASTPTATSNQPQHF. The DNA for the CDR3 is TGTGCCAGCACCCCGACAGCTACTAGCAATCAGCCCCAGCATTTT.

The chain joins TRBV10-3 to TRBJ1-1; 12 positions match TRBD1. The CDR3 is made up of 15 amino acids. Germline values: CDR1 ENHRY, CDR2 SYGVKD. Unmatched junction bases numbered 4, after V lost 8 bases and J lost 0 bases. CDR3 amino acids: CAIRGQGAVNTEAFF. CDR3 bases: TGTGCCATCCGGGGACAGGGGGCGGTGAACACTGAAGCTTTCTTT.

This CDR3 reads CASSLTGGTGNTIYF. The CDR3 DNA is TGTGCCAGCAGTTTAACAGGGGGCACTGGAAACACCATATATTTT. The chain combines TRBV28 with TRBJ1-3, with TRBD1 matching 9 bases. The CDR3 has 15 residues. The V segment lost 2 bases and the J segment 2 bases; nucleotides outside the gene matches: 1. Germline values: CDR1 MDHEN, CDR2 SYDVKM.

The chain carries TRBV25-1 and TRBJ1-1; D is possibly TRBD1 (5 bases). The V end lost 10 bases, the J end lost 5 bases, and 23 bases lay between the germline ends. The CDR3 totals 15 residues. Germline-derived CDR1 and CDR2 are MGHDK and SYGVNS. CDR3 amino acids: CATTLEGPQVTEAFF. The CDR3 bases are TGTGCCACCACCCTGGAGGGGCCGCAGGTTACTGAAGCTTTCTTT.

A note on this clone: Other DNA sequences within the sample encode an identical CDR3. The chain uses TRBV5-1 and TRBJ1-1; no definite D call. CDR3 size: 14 residues. In germline, CDR1 is SGHRS, CDR2 YFSETQ. V dropped 0 bases and J dropped 1 base, with 7 bases sitting between them. CDR3 loop: CASSLAAGNTEAFF. For the CDR3, the DNA is TGCGCCAGCAGCTTGGCCGCCGGGAACACTGAAGCTTTCTTT.

V usage is TRBV24-1 and J usage is TRBJ1-2; a possible D gene is TRBD1 (5 bases). CDR1 KGHDR and CDR2 SFDVKD come from the germline V gene. There are 17 residues in the CDR3. Trimming removed 3 bases at V and 4 bases at J, with 20 bases between. This CDR3 reads CATSDHGTGASGYGYTF. DNA for the CDR3: TGTGCCACCAGTGATCACGGGACGGGAGCCTCGGGCTATGGCTACACCTTC.

The J gene is TRBJ2-5, the V gene TRBV3-1 (or the pseudogene TRBV3-2); 13 nucleotides match TRBD2. V shed 3 bases and J 5 bases; nucleotides not matched to a gene: 15. In germline, CDR1 is LGHDT, CDR2 YNNKEL (reference sequence). This CDR3 spans 19 amino acids. The CDR3 loop reads CASSHLATSGGADSETQYF. The CDR3 DNA reads TGTGCCAGCAGCCATCTTGCAACTAGCGGGGGGGCCGACTCGGAGACCCAGTACTTC.

The chain is built from TRBV5-5 and TRBJ2-3; 9 bases are a match to TRBD2. J lost 3 bases, V lost 4 bases, and 9 bases had no gene match. The CDR3 has 16 amino acids. Germline lookup yields CDR1 SGHKS and CDR2 YYEKEE (reference sequence). Written as DNA, the CDR3 is TGTGCCAGCAGCAGGGCCAGCGGGGGGCAAACAGATACGCAGTATTTT. Translating gives CASSRASGGQTDTQYF. Combining the CDR3 with reference TRBV5-5 and TRBJ2-3 gives the whole variable domain DAGVTQSPTHLIKTRGQQVTLRCSPISGHKSVSWYQQVLGQGPQFIFQYYEKEERGRGNFPDRFSARQFPNYSSELNVNALLLGDSALYLCASSRASGGQTDTQYFGPGTRLTVL.

The chain links TRBV30 to TRBJ2-7, with D possibly TRBD2 on 6 matching bases. CDR1 and CDR2 (germline): GTSNPN, SVGIG (reference sequence). Trimming cost V 1 base and J 1 base, with 8 bases left between them. The CDR3 totals 13 residues. As DNA, the CDR3 is TGTGCCTGGAGTGGGGACTTTTCCTACGAGCAGTACTTC. Translated: CAWSGDFSYEQYF. The variable domain in full, completed from reference TRBV30 and TRBJ2-7, reads SQTIHQWPATLVQPVGSPLSLECTVEGTSNPNLYWYRQAAGRGLQLLFYSVGIGQISSEVPQNLSASRPQDRQFILSSKKLLLSDSGFYLCAWSGDFSYEQYFGPGTRLTVT.

There are a few counts of this clone. The chain links TRBV7-8 to TRBJ1-2, with 7 bases that match TRBD1. The CDR3 length is 13 residues. CDR1 and CDR2 (germline): SGHVS, FQNEAQ. V shed 5 bases and J 8 bases; nucleotides not matched to a gene: 8. The CDR3 DNA is TGTGCCAGCAGCCTTGACAGGGAGGAAGGCTACACCTTC. It translates to CASSLDREEGYTF.

This clone was seen more than once but under ten times. This chain connects TRBV6-6 to TRBJ1-1; D is unclear. CDR1 is MNHNY, CDR2 SVGAGI, per germline (reference sequence). V was cut by 4 bases and J by 4 bases, with 13 bases left in between. The CDR3 is 14 residues long. The CDR3: CASSLRVRATEAFF. CDR3 coding DNA: TGTGCCAGCAGTTTGAGGGTTAGGGCCACTGAAGCTTTCTTT.

This clone was seen only once. V gene TRBV2 combines with J gene TRBJ1-2; D remains unclear. This CDR3 contains 16 residues. Per the germline V gene, CDR1 is SNHLY and CDR2 is FYNNEI. The V end lost 1 base, the J end lost 2 bases, and 14 bases lay between the germline ends. The CDR3 protein is CASSEGPGRVNYGYTF. The CDR3, as DNA: TGTGCCAGCAGTGAAGGCCCGGGGAGGGTCAACTATGGCTACACCTTC. Looking up the rest from reference TRBV2 and TRBJ1-2 gives the full variable domain: EPEVTQTPSHQVTQMGQEVILRCVPISNHLYFYWYRQILGQKVEFLVSFYNNEISEKSEIFDDQFSVERPDGSNFTLKIRSTKLEDSAMYFCASSEGPGRVNYGYTFGSGTRLTVV.